The 7 T cell receptor beta chains given below trace back to one sample, sequenced in a study of cytomegalovirus exposure and HLA in healthy donors. With 60 Vbeta and 13 Jbeta primers, the PCR was carried out. Only in-frame clones appear in the TCRdb table, and some are missing; sequencing was by immunoSEQ multiplex PCR. The data contain some 60,000 clones, about four fifths of them singletons. Material for sequencing was PBMCs. These receptors all come from a woman in her thirties in good health and CMV-seronegative.

This clone appeared a few times. This chain connects TRBV9 to TRBJ2-1; 7 bases fit TRBD2. Germline V gene data show CDR1 as SGDLS and CDR2 as YYNGEE. This CDR3 is built from 14 residues. V trimming: 4 bases; J trimming: 3 bases; junction bases outside the gene matches: 4. The CDR3 is CASSTRDYYNEQFF. The CDR3 nucleotides are TGTGCCAGCAGCACGAGGGACTACTACAATGAGCAGTTCTTC.

The V gene is TRBV10-1, the J gene TRBJ1-1, with D perhaps TRBD1 (6 bases). The ends were cut back, 9 bases at V and 2 bases at J, with 16 bases in the middle. The CDR3 spans 14 residues. Germline V gene sequence: CDR1 WNHNN, CDR2 SYGVQD (reference sequence). This CDR3 reads CARNRTAENTEAFF. The CDR3 coding sequence is TGCGCCAGGAACAGGACAGCCGAAAACACTGAAGCTTTCTTT.

The chain employs TRBV6-5 and TRBJ2-7, with D possibly TRBD1 on 6 matching bases. V gave up 4 bases and J gave up 4 bases, with 17 bases separating them. The CDR3 is 15 amino acids. Per the germline V gene, CDR1 is MNHEY and CDR2 is SVGAGI. CDR3 sequence: CASSSQTGNIYEQYV. CDR3 nucleotides: TGTGCCAGCAGTTCCCAAACAGGGAATATTTACGAGCAGTACGTC.

This clone appeared a few times. This rearrangement joins TRBV6-5 to TRBJ2-7, with no clear D. V shed 8 bases and J shed 4 bases, with 12 bases lying between them. The CDR3 loop spans 12 amino acids. Germline V gene sequence: CDR1 MNHEY, CDR2 SVGAGI. DNA for the CDR3: TGTGCCAGCCCGAGTCCCAGGTACGAGCAGTACGTC. Protein product: CASPSPRYEQYV.

The CDR3 DNA follows: TGTGCCAGCAGCACAGGGTACTCTGGAAACACCATATATTTT. Protein: CASSTGYSGNTIYF. This chain links TRBV14 with TRBJ1-3; D is possibly TRBD1 (6 bases). CDR3 length: 14 amino acids. V lost 5 bases to trimming and J lost 0 bases, with 8 bases between them. From germline, CDR1 is SGHDN and CDR2 FVKESK.

This clone was seen a single time. This chain connects TRBV30 to TRBJ1-1, with TRBD1 identical over 7 bases. CDR1 is GTSNPN, CDR2 SVGIG, per germline (reference sequence). V lost 4 bases to trimming and J lost 4 bases; unmatched junction nucleotides: 6. The CDR3 has 13 residues. The CDR3 nucleotides read TGTGCCTGGATGGGGACAGCGATCACTGAAGCTTTCTTT. Protein: CAWMGTAITEAFF.

V usage is TRBV5-1 and J usage is TRBJ1-2, with 8 nucleotides matching TRBD1. Germline loops: CDR1 SGHRS, CDR2 YFSETQ. The CDR3 sequence is 14 residues long. V was clipped by 3 bases and J by 4 bases; unmatched bases: 5. The CDR3 sequence is CASSYTTGGYGYTF. The CDR3 DNA is TGCGCCAGCAGCTATACTACAGGGGGCTATGGCTACACCTTC.